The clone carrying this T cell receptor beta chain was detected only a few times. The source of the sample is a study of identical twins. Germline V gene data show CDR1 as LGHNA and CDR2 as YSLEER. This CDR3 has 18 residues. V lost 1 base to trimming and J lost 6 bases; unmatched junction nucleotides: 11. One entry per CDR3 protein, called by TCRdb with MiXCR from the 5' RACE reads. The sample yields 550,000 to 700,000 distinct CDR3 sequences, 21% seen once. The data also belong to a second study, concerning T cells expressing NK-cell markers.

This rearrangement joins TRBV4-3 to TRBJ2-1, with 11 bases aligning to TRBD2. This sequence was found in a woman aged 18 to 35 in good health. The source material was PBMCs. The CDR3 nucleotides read TGCGCCAGCAGCCAAGGTTGGGTTAGCGGGAGGGCCCGCAATGAGCAGTTCTTC. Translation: CASSQGWVSGRARNEQFF.